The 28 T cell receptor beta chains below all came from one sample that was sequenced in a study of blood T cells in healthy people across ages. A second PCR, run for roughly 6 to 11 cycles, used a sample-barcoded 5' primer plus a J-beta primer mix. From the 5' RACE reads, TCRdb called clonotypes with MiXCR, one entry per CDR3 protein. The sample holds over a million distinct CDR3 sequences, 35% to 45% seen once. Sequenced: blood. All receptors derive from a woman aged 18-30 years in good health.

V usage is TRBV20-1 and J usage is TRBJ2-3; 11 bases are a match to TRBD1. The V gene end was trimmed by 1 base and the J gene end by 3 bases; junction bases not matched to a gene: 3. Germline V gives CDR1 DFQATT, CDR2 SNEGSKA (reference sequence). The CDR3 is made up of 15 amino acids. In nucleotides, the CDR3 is TGCAGTGCTAGAGGTGGGACAGGGGGTACAGATACGCAGTATTTT. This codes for CSARGGTGGTDTQYF.

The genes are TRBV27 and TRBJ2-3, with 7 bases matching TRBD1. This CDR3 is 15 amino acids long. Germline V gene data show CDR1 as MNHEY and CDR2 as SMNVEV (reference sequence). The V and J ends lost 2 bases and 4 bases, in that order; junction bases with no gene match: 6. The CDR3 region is CASSLIQGVSDTQYF. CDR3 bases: TGTGCCAGCAGTTTAATCCAGGGGGTATCAGATACGCAGTATTTT.

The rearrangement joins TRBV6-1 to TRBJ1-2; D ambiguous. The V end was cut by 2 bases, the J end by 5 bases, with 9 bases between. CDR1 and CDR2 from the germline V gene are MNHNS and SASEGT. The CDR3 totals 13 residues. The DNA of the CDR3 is TGTGCCAGCAGTGAACCGACATTGTATGGCTACACCTTC. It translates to CASSEPTLYGYTF.

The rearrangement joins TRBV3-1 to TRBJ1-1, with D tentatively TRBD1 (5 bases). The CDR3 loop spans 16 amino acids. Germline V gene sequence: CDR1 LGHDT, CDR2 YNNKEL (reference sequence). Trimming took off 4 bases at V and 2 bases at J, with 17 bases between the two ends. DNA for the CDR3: TGTGCCAGCAGCCCGGGACGCGGCTGGGGTAACACTGAAGCTTTCTTT. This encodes CASSPGRGWGNTEAFF.

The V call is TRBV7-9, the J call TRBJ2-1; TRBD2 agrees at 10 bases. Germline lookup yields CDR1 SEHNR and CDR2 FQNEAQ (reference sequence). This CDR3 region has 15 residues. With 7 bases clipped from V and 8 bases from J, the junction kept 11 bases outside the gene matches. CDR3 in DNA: TGTGCCAGCACCCCAACTAGCGGGGTTATCTATGAGCAGTTCTTC. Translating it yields CASTPTSGVIYEQFF.

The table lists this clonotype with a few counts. CDR3 region: CASSLSGGLSYNEQFF. In DNA form, the CDR3 reads TGTGCCAGCAGTTTAAGTGGGGGCCTCTCCTACAATGAGCAGTTCTTC. V is TRBV27 and J is TRBJ2-1, with D maybe TRBD1 (6 bases). The CDR3 runs 16 residues. Trimming shortened V by 2 bases and J by 0 bases, and 11 bases separated the two germline ends. The germline V gene encodes CDR1 MNHEY and CDR2 SMNVEV (reference sequence).

As DNA, the CDR3 is TGTGCCAGCAGCTTAGGCCTGGGACAGGGGTCGAATTCACCCCTCCACTTT. Its translation: CASSLGLGQGSNSPLHF. V and J are TRBV7-9 and TRBJ1-6; 10 nucleotides align to TRBD1. CDR1 SEHNR and CDR2 FQNEAQ come from the germline V gene (reference sequence). The CDR3 sequence is 17 residues long. V shed 1 base, J shed 7 bases, and the junction held 7 bases outside the gene matches.

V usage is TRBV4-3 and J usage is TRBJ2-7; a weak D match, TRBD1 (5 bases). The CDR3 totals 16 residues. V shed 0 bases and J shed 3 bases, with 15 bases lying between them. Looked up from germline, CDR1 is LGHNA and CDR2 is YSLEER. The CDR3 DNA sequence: TGCGCCAGCAGCCAAGATCGAGGAGCAGGGCGCTACGAGCAGTACTTC. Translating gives CASSQDRGAGRYEQYF.

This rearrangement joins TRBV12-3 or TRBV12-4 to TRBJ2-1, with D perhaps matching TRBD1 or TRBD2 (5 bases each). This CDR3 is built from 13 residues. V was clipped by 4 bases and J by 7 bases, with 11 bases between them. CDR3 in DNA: TGTGCCAGCAGTTCGGGACCTCGGAATGAGCAGTTCTTC. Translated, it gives CASSSGPRNEQFF.

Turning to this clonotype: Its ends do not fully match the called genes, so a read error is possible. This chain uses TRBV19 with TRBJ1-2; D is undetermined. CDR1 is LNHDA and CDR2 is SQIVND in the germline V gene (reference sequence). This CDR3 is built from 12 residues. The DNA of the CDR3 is TGTGCCAGTAGTCCCGGACTTCGTGGCTACATCTTC. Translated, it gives CASSPGLRGYIF. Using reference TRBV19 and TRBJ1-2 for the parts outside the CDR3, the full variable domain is DGGITQSPKYLFRKEGQNVTLSCEQNLNHDAMYWYRQDPGQGLRLIYYSQIVNDFQKGDIAEGYSVSREKKESFPLTVTSAQKNPTAFYLCASSPGLRGYIFGSGTRLTVV.

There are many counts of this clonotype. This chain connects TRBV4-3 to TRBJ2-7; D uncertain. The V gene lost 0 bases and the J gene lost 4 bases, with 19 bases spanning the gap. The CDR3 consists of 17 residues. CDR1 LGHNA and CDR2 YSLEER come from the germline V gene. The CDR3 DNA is TGCGCCAGCAGCCAAGATTCCCTAGGGATAGGGTATTACGAGCAGTACTTC. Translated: CASSQDSLGIGYYEQYF.

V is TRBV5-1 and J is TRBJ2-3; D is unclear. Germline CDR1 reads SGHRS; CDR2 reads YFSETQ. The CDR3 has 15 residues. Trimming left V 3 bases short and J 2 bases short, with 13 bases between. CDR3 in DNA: TGCGCCAGCAGCTACGACATTGATCTCACAGATACGCAGTATTTT. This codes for CASSYDIDLTDTQYF. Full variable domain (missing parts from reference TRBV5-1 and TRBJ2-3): KAGVTQTPRYLIKTRGQQVTLSCSPISGHRSVSWYQQTPGQGLQFLFEYFSETQRNKGNFPGRFSGRQFSNSRSEMNVSTLELGDSALYLCASSYDIDLTDTQYFGPGTRLTVL.

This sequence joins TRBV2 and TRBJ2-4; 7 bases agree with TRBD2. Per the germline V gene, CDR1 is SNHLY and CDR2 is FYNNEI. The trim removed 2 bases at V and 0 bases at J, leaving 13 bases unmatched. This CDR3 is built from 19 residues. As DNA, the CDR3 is TGTGCCAGCAGTGAAATGGGGTCTAGCGGTCTCATAGCCAAAAACATTCAGTACTTC. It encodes CASSEMGSSGLIAKNIQYF.

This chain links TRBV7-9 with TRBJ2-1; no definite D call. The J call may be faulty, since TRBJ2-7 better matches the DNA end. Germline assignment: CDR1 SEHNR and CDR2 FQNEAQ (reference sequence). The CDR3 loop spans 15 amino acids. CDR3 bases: TGTGCCAGCAGCTTTCTATGGCGGAGCTACAATGAGCAGTACTTC. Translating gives CASSFLWRSYNEQYF.

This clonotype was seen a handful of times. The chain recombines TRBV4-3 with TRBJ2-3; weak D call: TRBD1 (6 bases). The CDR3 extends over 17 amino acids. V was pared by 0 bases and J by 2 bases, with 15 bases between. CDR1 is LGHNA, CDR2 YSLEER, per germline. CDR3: CASSQENPGVVTDTQYF. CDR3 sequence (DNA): TGCGCCAGCAGCCAAGAAAATCCAGGGGTAGTCACAGATACGCAGTATTTT.

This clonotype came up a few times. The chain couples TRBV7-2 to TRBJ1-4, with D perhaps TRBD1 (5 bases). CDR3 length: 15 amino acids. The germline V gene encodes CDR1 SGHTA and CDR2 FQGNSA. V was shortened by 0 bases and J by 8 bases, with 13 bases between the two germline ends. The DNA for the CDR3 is TGTGCCAGCAGCTTAGCTTCAGGGATAGGAGAAAAACTGTTTTTT. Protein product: CASSLASGIGEKLFF.

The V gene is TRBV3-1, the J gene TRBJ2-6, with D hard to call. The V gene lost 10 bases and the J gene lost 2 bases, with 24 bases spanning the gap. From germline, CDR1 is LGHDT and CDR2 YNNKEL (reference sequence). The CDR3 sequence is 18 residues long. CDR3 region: CATGRYGRSSAGANVLTF. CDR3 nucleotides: TGTGCCACCGGCCGCTACGGTAGATCATCTGCTGGGGCCAACGTCCTGACTTTC.

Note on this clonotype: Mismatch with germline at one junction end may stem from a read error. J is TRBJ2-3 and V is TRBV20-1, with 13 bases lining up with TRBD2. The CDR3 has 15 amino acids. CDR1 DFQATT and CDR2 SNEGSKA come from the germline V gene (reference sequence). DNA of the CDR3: TGCAGTGCTACACTAGCGGGGGGGAGCACATATACGCAGTATTTT. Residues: CSATLAGGSTYTQYF.

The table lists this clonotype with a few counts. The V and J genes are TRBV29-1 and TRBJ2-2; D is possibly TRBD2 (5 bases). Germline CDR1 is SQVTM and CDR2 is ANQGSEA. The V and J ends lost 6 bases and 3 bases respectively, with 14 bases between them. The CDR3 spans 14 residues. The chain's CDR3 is CSVRGLTHTGELFF. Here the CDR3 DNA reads TGCAGCGTCCGGGGTCTAACCCACACCGGGGAGCTGTTTTTT.

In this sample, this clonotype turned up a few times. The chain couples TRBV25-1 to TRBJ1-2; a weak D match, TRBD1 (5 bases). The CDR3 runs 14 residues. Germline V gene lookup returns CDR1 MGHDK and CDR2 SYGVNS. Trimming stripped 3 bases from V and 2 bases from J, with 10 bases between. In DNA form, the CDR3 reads TGTGCCAGCAGTGACAGGGACTGGAACTATGGCTACACCTTC. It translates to CASSDRDWNYGYTF.

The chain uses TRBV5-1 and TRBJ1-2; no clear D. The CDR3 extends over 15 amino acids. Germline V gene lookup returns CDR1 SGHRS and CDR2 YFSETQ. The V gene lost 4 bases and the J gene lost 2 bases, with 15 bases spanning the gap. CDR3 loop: CASSPDSGRNYGYTF. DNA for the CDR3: TGCGCCAGCAGCCCAGATTCGGGCAGGAACTATGGCTACACCTTC.

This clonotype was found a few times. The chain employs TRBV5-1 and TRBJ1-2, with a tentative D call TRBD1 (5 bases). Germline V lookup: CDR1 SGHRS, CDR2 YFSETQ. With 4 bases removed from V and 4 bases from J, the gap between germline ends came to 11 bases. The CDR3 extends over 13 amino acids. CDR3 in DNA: TGCGCCAGCAGCCCAGGACACCGCTATGGCTACACCTTC. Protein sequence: CASSPGHRYGYTF.

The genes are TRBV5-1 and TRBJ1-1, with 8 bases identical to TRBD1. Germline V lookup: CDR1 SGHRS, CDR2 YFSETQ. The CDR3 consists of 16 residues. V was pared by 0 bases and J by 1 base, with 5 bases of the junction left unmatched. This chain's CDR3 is CASSLGGTGENTEAFF. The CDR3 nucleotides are TGCGCCAGCAGCTTGGGGGGGACAGGAGAGAACACTGAAGCTTTCTTT.

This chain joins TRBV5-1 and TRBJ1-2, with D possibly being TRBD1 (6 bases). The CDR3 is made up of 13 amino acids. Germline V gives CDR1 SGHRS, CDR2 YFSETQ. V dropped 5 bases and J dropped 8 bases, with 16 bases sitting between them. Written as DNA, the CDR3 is TGCGCCAGCAGAACCGGGACAAGACGAGGCTACACCTTC. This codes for CASRTGTRRGYTF.

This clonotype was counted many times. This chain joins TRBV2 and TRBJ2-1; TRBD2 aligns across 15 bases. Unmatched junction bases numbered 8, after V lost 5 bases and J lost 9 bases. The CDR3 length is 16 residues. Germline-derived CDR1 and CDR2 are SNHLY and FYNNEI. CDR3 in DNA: TGTGCCAGCAGTCTCGTCCCGGGACTAGCGGGAGGTGAGCAGTTCTTC. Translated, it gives CASSLVPGLAGGEQFF.

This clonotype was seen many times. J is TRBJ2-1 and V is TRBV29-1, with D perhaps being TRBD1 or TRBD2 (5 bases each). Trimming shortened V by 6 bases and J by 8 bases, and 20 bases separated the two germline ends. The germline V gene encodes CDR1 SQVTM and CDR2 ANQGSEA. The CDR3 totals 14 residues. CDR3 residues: CSVALGRGVDEQFF. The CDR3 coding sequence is TGCAGCGTCGCACTGGGACGGGGTGTCGATGAGCAGTTCTTC.

For the CDR3, the DNA is TGTGCCACCAGTTCAGGTCCCGAGACCCAGTACTTC. Amino acid sequence: CATSSGPETQYF. The chain is built from TRBV24-1 and TRBJ2-5; no firm D call. Germline values: CDR1 KGHDR, CDR2 SFDVKD. The CDR3 runs to 12 residues. The V end lost 6 bases, the J end lost 5 bases, and 9 bases lay between the germline ends.

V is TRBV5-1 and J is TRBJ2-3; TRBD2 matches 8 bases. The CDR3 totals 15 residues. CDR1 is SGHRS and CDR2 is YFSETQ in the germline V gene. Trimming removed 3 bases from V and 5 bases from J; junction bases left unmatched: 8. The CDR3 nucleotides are TGCGCCAGCAGCTCGCAGCGGGAGCGTGGAGATACGCAGTATTTT. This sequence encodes CASSSQRERGDTQYF.